The clone carrying this T cell receptor (beta chain) was recorded many times. Its antigen is currently unknown. Germline V CDR1 and CDR2: MDHEN, SYDVKM. V was clipped by 7 bases and J by 5 bases, with 14 bases between them. The CDR3 runs 13 residues. This entry belongs to a study of shared clonotypes between healthy human individuals. Overall study findings and caveats: Relative to clonotypes present in all four donors, those not shared had lower generation probabilities.

The protocol was immunoSEQ multiplex PCR, while the TCRdb copy is restricted to in-frame clones and leaves out a portion. The table has around 1.1 million clones, about 80% seen once. The clonotype comes from a man aged 18 to 29 in good health. Some clones in this sample may be carry-over from other donors' samples. Sequences were obtained from memory CD4+ T cells from PBMCs. The subset was: CD45RA-negative fraction. V and J are TRBV28 and TRBJ1-2; weak D call: TRBD1 (5 bases). CDR3 sequence reads: CASKMGGIYGYTF. The CDR3 bases are TGTGCCAGCAAAATGGGGGGGATTTATGGCTACACCTTC.